This T cell receptor beta chain was sequenced for a study of T cell responses to AZD1222 COVID-19 vaccine. Pooling was applied to second doses at about 4 or about 12 weeks. CDR3 length: 13 amino acids. V was pared by 2 bases and J by 0 bases, with 7 bases between. The germline CDR1 and CDR2 sequences are GTSNPN and SVGIG (reference sequence). To note about this clone: Its antigen remains unidentified.

The data were produced by immunoSEQ multiplex PCR, yet TCRdb's version contains in-frame clones alone and is incomplete. The table lists around 110,000 clones, roughly nine tenths of them singletons. Whole-study results and caveats: Unmutated variant regions are reportedly targeted by nearly half of spike-specific TCRs. Most donors were white British, females outnumbered males, and clonal diversity was possibly underestimated.

Sample: peripheral blood, taken 28 days after the second AZD1222 dose. The sequence came from an adult who received the AZD1222 COVID-19 vaccine. The rearrangement uses TRBV30 and TRBJ1-1; D remains ambiguous. The DNA for the CDR3 is TGTGCCTGGAGTAAACTGGTGAACACTGAAGCTTTCTTT. Residues: CAWSKLVNTEAFF.